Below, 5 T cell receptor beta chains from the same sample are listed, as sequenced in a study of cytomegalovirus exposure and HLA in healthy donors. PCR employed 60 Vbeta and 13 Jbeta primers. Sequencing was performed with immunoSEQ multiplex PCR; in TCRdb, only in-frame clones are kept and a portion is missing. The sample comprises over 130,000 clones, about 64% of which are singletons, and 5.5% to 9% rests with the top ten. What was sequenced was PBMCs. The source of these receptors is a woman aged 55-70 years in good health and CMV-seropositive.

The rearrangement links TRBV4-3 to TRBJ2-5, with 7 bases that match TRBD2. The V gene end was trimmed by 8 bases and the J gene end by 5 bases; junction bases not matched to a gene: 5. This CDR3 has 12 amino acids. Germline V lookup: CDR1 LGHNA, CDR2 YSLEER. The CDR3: CASGGVGETQYF. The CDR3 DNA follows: TGCGCCAGCGGGGGGGTGGGGGAGACCCAGTACTTC.

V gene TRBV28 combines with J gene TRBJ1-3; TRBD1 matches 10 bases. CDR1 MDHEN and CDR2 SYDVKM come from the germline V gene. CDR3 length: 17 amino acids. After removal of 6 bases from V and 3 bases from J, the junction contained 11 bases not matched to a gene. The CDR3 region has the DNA TGTGCCAGCAGAAGTAGCTGGGACAGGGGATTTGGAAACACCATATATTTT. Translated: CASRSSWDRGFGNTIYF.

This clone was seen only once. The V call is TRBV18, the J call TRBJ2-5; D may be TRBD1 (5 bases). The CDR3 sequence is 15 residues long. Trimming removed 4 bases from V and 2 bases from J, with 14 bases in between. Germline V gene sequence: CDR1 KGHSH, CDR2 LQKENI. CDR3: CASSRGTGGQETQYF. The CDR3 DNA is TGTGCCAGCTCACGGGGCACGGGCGGTCAAGAGACCCAGTACTTC.

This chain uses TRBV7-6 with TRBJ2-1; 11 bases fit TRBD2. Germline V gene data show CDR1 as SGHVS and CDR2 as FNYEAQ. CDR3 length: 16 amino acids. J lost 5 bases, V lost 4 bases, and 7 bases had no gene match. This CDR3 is CASSSYPTSGNNEQFF. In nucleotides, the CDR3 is TGTGCCAGCAGCTCCTATCCGACTAGCGGGAACAATGAGCAGTTCTTC. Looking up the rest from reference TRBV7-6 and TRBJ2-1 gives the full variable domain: GAGVSQSPRYKVTKRGQDVALRCDPISGHVSLYWYRQALGQGPEFLTYFNYEAQQDKSGLPNDRFSAERPEGSISTLTIQRTEQRDSAMYRCASSSYPTSGNNEQFFGPGTRLTVL.

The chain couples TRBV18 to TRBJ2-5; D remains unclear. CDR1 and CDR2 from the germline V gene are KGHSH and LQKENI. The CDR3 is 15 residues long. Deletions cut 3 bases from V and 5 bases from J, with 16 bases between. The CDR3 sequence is CASSPSQIPSETQYF. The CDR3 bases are TGTGCCAGCTCACCGTCCCAGATCCCCTCGGAGACCCAGTACTTC.